This T cell receptor (beta chain) comes out of a study of blood T cell repertoires in COVID-19. Across the whole study: From T cells, B-cell-depleted T cells, or PBMCs came the material, which was cDNA or gDNA.

Germline V gives CDR1 DFQATT, CDR2 SNEGSKA (reference sequence). This CDR3 has 16 residues. V gave up 3 bases and J gave up 4 bases; unmatched junction bases: 8. In the authors' workflow: Researchers report that nucleated cell counts were estimated from reference gene primer amplification. The method was immunoSEQ multiplex PCR; TCRdb's version includes in-frame clones alone and lacks a portion of them. V, J and clone size were drawn from that table, and D and trimming were deduced from the DNA. The sample carries about 250,000 clones, around 89% recorded once. Sequencing was done on a sample of peripheral blood. The receptor was derived from a woman aged 25 to 39 with COVID-19, enrolled during active disease. This sequence joins TRBV20-1 and TRBJ2-2, with 10 bases matching TRBD1. In DNA form, the CDR3 reads TGCAGTGCTAGTCGGACAGGGGGTATACCCACCGGGGAGCTGTTTTTT. The encoded protein is CSASRTGGIPTGELFF.